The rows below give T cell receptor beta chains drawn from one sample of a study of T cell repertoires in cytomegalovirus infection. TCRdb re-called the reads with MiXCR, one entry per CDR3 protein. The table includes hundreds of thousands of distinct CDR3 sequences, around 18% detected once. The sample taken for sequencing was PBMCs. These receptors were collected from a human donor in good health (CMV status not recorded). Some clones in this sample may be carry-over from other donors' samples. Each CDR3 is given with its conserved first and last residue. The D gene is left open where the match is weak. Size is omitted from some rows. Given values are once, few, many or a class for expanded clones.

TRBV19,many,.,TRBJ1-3,TGTGCCAGTAGGGACAGAGTTGGAAACACCATATATTTT,CASRDRVGNTIYF
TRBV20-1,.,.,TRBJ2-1,TGCAGTGCTACCCGAGTCGAGTACAATGAGCAGTTCTTC,CSATRVEYNEQFF
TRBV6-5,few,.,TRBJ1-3,TGTGCCAGCAGACGAATTCACGGGTCTGGAAACACCATATATTTT,CASRRIHGSGNTIYF
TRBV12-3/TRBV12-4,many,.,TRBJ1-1,TGTGCCAGCAGTCTTAACAGGGTTTTGAACACTGAAGCTTTCTTT,CASSLNRVLNTEAFF
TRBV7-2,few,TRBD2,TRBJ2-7,TGTGCCAGCAGCAACCGGACTAGCAGAGGGTACGAGCAGTACTTC,CASSNRTSRGYEQYF
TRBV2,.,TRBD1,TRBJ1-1,TGTGCCAGCAGCCTGGACAGGGGGCGAGGGGCTTTCTTT,CASSLDRGRGAFF
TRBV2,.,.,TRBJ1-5,TGTGCCAGCAGTGGTAGGATTAGCAATCAGCCCCAGCATTTT,CASSGRISNQPQHF
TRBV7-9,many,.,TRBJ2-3,TGTGCCAGCGACCATCGGGTCACAGATACGCAGTATTTT,CASDHRVTDTQYF
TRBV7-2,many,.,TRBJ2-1,TGTGCCAGCAGCTTAACGGACACGAGGGGGTACAATGAGCAGTTCTTC,CASSLTDTRGYNEQFF
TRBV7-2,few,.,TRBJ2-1,TGTGCCAGCAGCCAACAAAGGGGCAAGAATGAGCAGTTCTTC,CASSQQRGKNEQFF
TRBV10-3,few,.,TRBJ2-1,TGTGCCATCAGTGATGAAGCCTACAATGAGCAGTTCTTC,CAISDEAYNEQFF
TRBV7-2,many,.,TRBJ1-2,TGTGCCAGCTCTTTGGCCGACCCTGGCTACACCTTC,CASSLADPGYTF
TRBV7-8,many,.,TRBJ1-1,TGTGCCAGCAGGGCCTATCTCCTAGGGATGAACACTGAAGCTTTCTTT,CASRAYLLGMNTEAFF
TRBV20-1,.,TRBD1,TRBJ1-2,TGCAGTGCTAGAAGTGGGACAGGAATATATGGCTACACCTTC,CSARSGTGIYGYTF
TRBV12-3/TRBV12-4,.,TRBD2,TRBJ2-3,TGTGCCAGCAGCCGTAGCGGGAGGGGGACAGATACGCAGTATTTT,CASSRSGRGTDTQYF
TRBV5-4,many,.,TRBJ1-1,TGTGCCAGCAGCTTCGGACAGAACACTGAAGCTTTCTTT,CASSFGQNTEAFF
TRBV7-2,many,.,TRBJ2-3,TGTGCCAGCAGTTCCTCCGAGGGTACGCAGTATTTT,CASSSSEGTQYF
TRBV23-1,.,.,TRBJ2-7,TGCGCCAGCAGTCAACGTCATTGGGAGCAGTACTTC,CASSQRHWEQYF
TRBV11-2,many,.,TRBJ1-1,TGTGCCAGCAGCTCCGGACCCCGGCTGAAGGCTTTCTTT,CASSSGPRLKAFF
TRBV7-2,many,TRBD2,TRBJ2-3,TGTGCCAGCAGCTGGACGGGCGGGAGGGCCATAATAGATACGCAGTATTTT,CASSWTGGRAIIDTQYF
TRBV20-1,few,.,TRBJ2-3,TGCAGTGCTAATCGGGTGAGCACAGATACGCAGTATTTT,CSANRVSTDTQYF
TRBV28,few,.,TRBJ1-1,TGTGCCAGCAGTTTGCCTCACAGGAACACTGAAGCTTTCTTT,CASSLPHRNTEAFF
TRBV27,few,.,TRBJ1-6,TGTGCCAGCAGTCTCGATGGGGGCTCCTATAATTCACCCCTCCACTTT,CASSLDGGSYNSPLHF
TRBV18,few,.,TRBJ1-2,TGTGCCAGCTCACCTACACAAGAAGCCTATGGCTACACCTTC,CASSPTQEAYGYTF
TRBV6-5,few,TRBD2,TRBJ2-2,TGTGCCAGCAGTTACAGACTAGCGGGACGAGCCGGGGAGCTGTTTTTT,CASSYRLAGRAGELFF
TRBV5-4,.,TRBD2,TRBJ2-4,TGTGCCAGCAGCCCGAGGAGCGGGAGTCTAGCCAAAAACATTCAGTACTTC,CASSPRSGSLAKNIQYF
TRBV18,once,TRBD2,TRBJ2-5,TGTGCCAGCTCACCAAGGCTAGCGGGGCCCCAAGAGACCCAGTACTTC,CASSPRLAGPQETQYF
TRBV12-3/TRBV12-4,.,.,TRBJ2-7,TGTGCCAGCAGACGAGGGACATATACCTACGAGCAGTACTTC,CASRRGTYTYEQYF
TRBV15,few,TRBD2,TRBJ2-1,TGTGCCACCAGCCCAGATCTCCCCGGGACTAACTCCTACAATGAGCAGTTCTTC,CATSPDLPGTNSYNEQFF
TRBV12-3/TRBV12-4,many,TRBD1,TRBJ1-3,TGTGCCAGCAGTAGACAGGGAATTCCTGGAAACACCATATATTTT,CASSRQGIPGNTIYF
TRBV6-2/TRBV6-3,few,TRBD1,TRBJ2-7,TGTGCCAGCAGGACGGGACAGGGAATGCGGGAGCAGTACTTC,CASRTGQGMREQYF
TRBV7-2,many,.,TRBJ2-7,TGTGCCAGCAGCTCATTCGGACCCGGGACCCAGCAGTACTTC,CASSSFGPGTQQYF
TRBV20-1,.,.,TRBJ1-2,TGCAGTGCTAGAGATTGGGCCTCCTCCGGGGATGGCTACACCTTC,CSARDWASSGDGYTF
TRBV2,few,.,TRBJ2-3,TGTGCCAGCCCCGGGTCCACAGATACGCAGTATTTT,CASPGSTDTQYF
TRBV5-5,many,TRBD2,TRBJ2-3,TGTGCCAGCAGCTTGACTAGCGGGGGGTTCCCAGATACGCAGTATTTT,CASSLTSGGFPDTQYF
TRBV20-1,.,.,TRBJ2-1,TGCAGTGCTAGTACCCTGGGCCAAGTGACGGATGAGCAGTTCTTC,CSASTLGQVTDEQFF
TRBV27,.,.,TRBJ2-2,TGTGCCAGCAGTCCATCCTTGAGGGGGGAGCTGTTTTTT,CASSPSLRGELFF